The entry below describes one TCR beta chain. Its antigen is still unknown. Data came from immunoSEQ multiplex PCR; TCRdb stores just in-frame clones and leaves some out. The profile covers tens of thousands of clones, with roughly two thirds appearing a single time and about a sixth taken by the ten largest. The data belong to a study of pediatric ulcerative colitis. The rectum was sampled with one to two pinch biopsies at colonoscopy. No immunosuppressive drugs were given to ulcerative colitis patients before diagnostic colonoscopy. Germline CDR1 is SGHTA and CDR2 is FQGTGA. The CDR3 runs 16 residues. The V and J ends lost 5 bases and 4 bases, in that order; junction bases with no gene match: 8. Study results and limitations: Blood-derived T cells may be present in rectal pinch biopsies. Compared with controls, ulcerative colitis showed greater blood-rectum clone sharing. Acute severe colitis showed lower rectal diversity from clonal expansions.

This clonotype was obtained from a boy aged 5-17 years with severe ulcerative colitis. The rearrangement joins TRBV7-3 to TRBJ2-2, with 9 bases lining up with TRBD2. Sample: gut tissue. The CDR3 spells CASSPQAGGSTGELFF. The CDR3 DNA is TGTGCCAGCAGCCCTCAGGCGGGGGGGTCCACCGGGGAGCTGTTTTTT.